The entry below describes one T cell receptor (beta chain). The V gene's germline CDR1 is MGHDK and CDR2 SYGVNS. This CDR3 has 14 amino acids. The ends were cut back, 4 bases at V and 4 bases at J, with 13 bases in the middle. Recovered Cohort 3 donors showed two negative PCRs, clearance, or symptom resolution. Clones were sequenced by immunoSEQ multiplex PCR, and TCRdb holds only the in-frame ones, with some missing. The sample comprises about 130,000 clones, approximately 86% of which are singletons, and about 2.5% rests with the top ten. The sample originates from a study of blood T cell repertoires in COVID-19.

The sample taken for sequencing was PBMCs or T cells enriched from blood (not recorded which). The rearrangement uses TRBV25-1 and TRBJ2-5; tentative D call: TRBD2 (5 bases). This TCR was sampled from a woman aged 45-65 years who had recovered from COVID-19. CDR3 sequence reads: CASSAGGRRETQYF. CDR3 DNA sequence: TGTGCCAGCAGTGCCGGAGGAAGACGAGAGACCCAGTACTTC.